The present T cell receptor beta chain was sequenced within a study of blood T cell repertoires in COVID-19. Study-level information: COVID-19 samples from acute and convalescent phases originated in the United States, Italy and Spain. Nucleic acid was either cDNA or gDNA, and it came from T cells, B-cell-depleted T cells, or PBMCs.

Here immunoSEQ multiplex PCR was the method, and the copy in TCRdb shows in-frame clones only, minus some. The sample yields roughly 190,000 clones, 75% to 95% seen once. The CDR3 runs to 15 residues. Trimming took 6 bases from V and 2 from J; bases not matched to a gene: 6. Per germline, CDR1 SGHRS and CDR2 YFSETQ. The sample consisted of peripheral blood. This sequence originates from a man between 50 and 59 years old with acute or convalescent COVID-19. The chain couples TRBV5-1 to TRBJ2-3; 10 bases agree with TRBD2. The CDR3 is CASTAGLAYTDTQYF. The CDR3 coding sequence is TGCGCCAGCACCGCGGGACTAGCGTACACAGATACGCAGTATTTT.